A selection of T cell receptor beta chains follows, all from one sample in a study of immune evolution from preneoplasia to lung adenocarcinoma. Clones were sequenced by immunoSEQ multiplex PCR, and TCRdb holds only the in-frame ones, with some missing. This sample has 9,000 to 10,000 clones; roughly 91% occur once, and the top ten carry nearly 3%. The source material was FFPE invasive lung adenocarcinoma tissue. These receptors were taken from a person aged 70 to 85 with invasive lung adenocarcinoma. Some clones in this sample may be carry-over from other donors' samples. Both conserved end residues are part of each CDR3. D genes are given only for firm matches. A clone size is listed for some rows: how often the clone was seen (once, few, many), or a class if it is expanded.

CASQEFSEAFF	TGTGCCAGCCAAGAATTTTCTGAAGCTTTCTTT	TRBJ1-1	NA	NA	TRBV6-1
CASTPGLANTGELFF	TGTGCCAGCACCCCGGGACTAGCCAACACCGGGGAGCTGTTTTTT	TRBJ2-2	TRBD2	NA	TRBV28
CASSDQSRKLFF	TGTGCCAGCAGTGATCAGTCAAGAAAACTGTTTTTT	TRBJ1-4	NA	NA	TRBV6-1
CASSEETSGAYEQYF	TGTGCCAGCAGCGAGGAGACTAGCGGGGCCTACGAGCAGTACTTC	TRBJ2-7	TRBD2	NA	TRBV9
CASSLGNYGYTF	TGTGCCAGCAGCTTAGGGAACTATGGCTACACCTTC	TRBJ1-2	NA	NA	TRBV7-2
CASSVGAGSYEQYF	TGTGCCAGCAGCGTAGGAGCCGGCTCCTACGAGCAGTACTTC	TRBJ2-7	NA	once	TRBV9
CASNMGRQGMGDTQYF	TGTGCCAGCAATATGGGAAGACAGGGGATGGGAGATACGCAGTATTTT	TRBJ2-3	TRBD1	few	TRBV2
CASSVAVGQNNEQFF	TGTGCCAGCAGCGTAGCTGTGGGGCAGAACAATGAGCAGTTCTTC	TRBJ2-1	NA	NA	TRBV9
CASSLAGSNQRQHF	TGTGCCAGCAGTTTAGCAGGGAGCAATCAGCGCCAGCATTTT	TRBJ1-5	NA	NA	TRBV28
CASSYLDRGLLKLFF	TGTGCCAGCAGTTACTTGGACAGGGGGCTTTTGAAACTGTTTTTT	TRBJ1-4	TRBD1	NA	TRBV6-5
CAWSVGKGGYTF	TGTGCCTGGAGTGTAGGGAAGGGCGGCTACACCTTC	TRBJ1-2	NA	NA	TRBV30